This note documents a single T cell receptor beta chain sequence. No antigen is known for it. Profiling relied on immunoSEQ multiplex PCR, and the TCRdb table lists in-frame clones only, not all of them. The sample has more than 110,000 clones, roughly nine tenths seen once. These data belong to a study of cytomegalovirus exposure and HLA in healthy donors. Study-level findings and limits: TCR beta chains numbering about 160 were designated cytomegalovirus-associated. Rarity marked most TCR sequences, yet some public TCRs occurred in many donors. Reports showed the classifier diagnosing cytomegalovirus status with high specificity and sensitivity.

Germline CDR1 is SGHTA and CDR2 is FQGNSA. The CDR3 has 14 amino acids. Trimming stripped 3 bases from V and 4 bases from J, with 13 bases between. Separate from the approximately 670-subject first cohort, the approximately 120-subject validation cohort was the one that the donors belonged to. This receptor was taken from a man aged 18 to 35 in good health and CMV-seronegative. Sequenced input: PBMCs. The V gene is TRBV7-2, the J gene TRBJ2-7, with a weak D call TRBD1 (5 bases). CDR3 loop: CASSFWGYQYEQYF. DNA of the CDR3: TGTGCCAGCAGCTTTTGGGGCTACCAATACGAGCAGTACTTC.